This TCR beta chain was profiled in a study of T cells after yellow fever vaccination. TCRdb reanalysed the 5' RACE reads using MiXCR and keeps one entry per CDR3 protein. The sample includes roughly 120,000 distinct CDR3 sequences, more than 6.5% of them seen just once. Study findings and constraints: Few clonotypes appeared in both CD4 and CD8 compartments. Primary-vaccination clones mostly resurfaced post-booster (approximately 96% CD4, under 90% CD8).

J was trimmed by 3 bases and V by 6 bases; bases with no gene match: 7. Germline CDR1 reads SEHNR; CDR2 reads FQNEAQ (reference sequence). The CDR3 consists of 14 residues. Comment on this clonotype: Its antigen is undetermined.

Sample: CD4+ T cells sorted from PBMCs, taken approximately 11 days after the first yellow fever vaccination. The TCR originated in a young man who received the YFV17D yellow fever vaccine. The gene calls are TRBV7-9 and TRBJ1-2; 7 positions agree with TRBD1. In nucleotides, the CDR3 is TGTGCCAGCAGGGGACCCACAGGGGACTATGGCTACACCTTC. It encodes CASRGPTGDYGYTF.